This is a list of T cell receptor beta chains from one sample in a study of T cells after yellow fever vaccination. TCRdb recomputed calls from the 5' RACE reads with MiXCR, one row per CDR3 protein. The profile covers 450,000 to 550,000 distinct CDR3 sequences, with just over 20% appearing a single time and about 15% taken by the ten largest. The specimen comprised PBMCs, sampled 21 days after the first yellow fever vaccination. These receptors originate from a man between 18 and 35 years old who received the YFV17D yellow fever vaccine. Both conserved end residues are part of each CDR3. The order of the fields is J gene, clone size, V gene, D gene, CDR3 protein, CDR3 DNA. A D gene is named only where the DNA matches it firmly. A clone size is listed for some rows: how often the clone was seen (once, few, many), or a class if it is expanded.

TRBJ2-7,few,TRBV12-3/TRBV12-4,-,CASSSGAYEQYF,TGTGCCAGCAGTTCCGGGGCCTACGAGCAGTACTTC
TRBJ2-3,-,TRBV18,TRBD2,CASSPSSGGADTQYF,TGTGCCAGCTCACCCTCTAGCGGGGGGGCAGATACGCAGTATTTT
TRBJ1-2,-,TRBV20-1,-,CSASLAAYGYTF,TGCAGTGCTAGCCTGGCGGCATATGGCTACACCTTC
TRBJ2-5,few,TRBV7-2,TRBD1,CASSQTTGYGETQYF,TGTGCCAGCAGCCAAACGACAGGGTATGGGGAGACCCAGTACTTC
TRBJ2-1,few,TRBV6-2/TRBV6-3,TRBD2,CASSYEGLAVSHNEQFF,TGTGCCAGCAGTTACGAGGGACTAGCTGTCTCACACAATGAGCAGTTCTTC
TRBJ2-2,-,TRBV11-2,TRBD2,CASSLNGGVAGELFF,TGTGCCAGCAGCTTAAACGGGGGGGTCGCCGGGGAGCTGTTTTTT
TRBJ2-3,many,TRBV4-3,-,CASSPEFSGVPDTQYF,TGCGCCAGCAGCCCCGAGTTTTCGGGAGTACCAGATACGCAGTATTTT
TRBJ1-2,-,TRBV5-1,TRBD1,CASSPDRGAPYGYTF,TGCGCCAGCAGCCCCGACAGGGGCGCGCCTTATGGCTACACCTTC
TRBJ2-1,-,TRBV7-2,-,CASSPRRGGPYNEQFF,TGTGCCAGCAGCCCCCGGAGGGGGGGTCCCTACAATGAGCAGTTCTTC
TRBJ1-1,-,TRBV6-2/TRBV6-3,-,CASGFAWEFRTENTEAFF,TGTGCCAGCGGATTCGCATGGGAGTTTCGGACGGAGAACACTGAAGCTTTCTTT
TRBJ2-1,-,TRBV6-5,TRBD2,CASSYSGGGANEQFF,TGTGCCAGCAGTTACAGCGGCGGGGGGGCCAATGAGCAGTTCTTC
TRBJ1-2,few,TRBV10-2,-,CASSEGAAPNYGYTF,TGCGCCAGCAGTGAGGGGGCAGCTCCCAACTATGGCTACACCTTC
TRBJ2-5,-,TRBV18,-,CASSSNDGKETQYF,TGTGCCAGCTCTTCCAACGACGGAAAAGAGACCCAGTACTTC
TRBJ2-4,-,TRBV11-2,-,CASSLDGILAKNIQYF,TGTGCCAGCAGCTTAGATGGGATACTAGCCAAAAACATTCAGTACTTC
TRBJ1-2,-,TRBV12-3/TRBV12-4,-,CASSLSAGLVYGYTF,TGTGCCAGCAGTTTATCCGCAGGGCTGGTCTATGGCTACACCTTC
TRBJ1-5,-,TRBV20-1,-,CSAREYSNQPQHF,TGCAGTGCTCGGGAGTATAGCAATCAGCCCCAGCATTTT
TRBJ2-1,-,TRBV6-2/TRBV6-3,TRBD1,CASSYDRVDYNEQFF,TGTGCCAGCAGTTACGACAGGGTCGACTACAATGAGCAGTTCTTC
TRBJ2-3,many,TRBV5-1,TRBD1,CASKGQGSTDTQYF,TGCGCCAGCAAAGGACAGGGCAGCACAGATACGCAGTATTTT
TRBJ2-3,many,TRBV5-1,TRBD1,CASSQGVGSGDTQYF,TGCGCCAGCAGCCAGGGGGTAGGGAGCGGCGATACGCAGTATTTT
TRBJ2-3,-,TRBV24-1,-,CATSENTDTQYF,TGTGCCACCAGTGAAAACACAGATACGCAGTATTTT
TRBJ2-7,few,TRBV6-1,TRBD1,CASSPRGQGSYEQYF,TGTGCCAGCAGCCCCCGGGGACAGGGGAGTTACGAGCAGTACTTC
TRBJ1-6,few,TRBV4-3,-,CASRHGGTGNSPLHF,TGCGCCAGCAGACACGGTGGAACAGGAAATTCACCCCTCCACTTT
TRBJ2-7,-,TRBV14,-,CASSTRTEGPYEQYF,TGTGCCAGCAGCACGCGGACAGAGGGACCCTACGAGCAGTACTTC
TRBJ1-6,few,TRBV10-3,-,CAISEGKGSPLHF,TGTGCCATCAGTGAGGGAAAGGGTTCACCCCTCCACTTT
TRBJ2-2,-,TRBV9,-,CASSFKMNTGELFF,TGTGCCAGCAGCTTCAAGATGAACACCGGGGAGCTGTTTTTT
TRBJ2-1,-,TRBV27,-,CASSQTEYNEQFF,TGTGCCAGCAGCCAGACCGAGTACAATGAGCAGTTCTTC
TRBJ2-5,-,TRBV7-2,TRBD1,CASSLGTGGGETQYF,TGTGCCAGCAGCTTAGGGACAGGGGGAGGAGAGACCCAGTACTTC
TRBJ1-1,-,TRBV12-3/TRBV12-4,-,CASSYREGTEAFF,TGTGCCAGCAGTTACCGGGAGGGAACTGAAGCTTTCTTT
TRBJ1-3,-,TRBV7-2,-,CASSLLNWSGNTIYF,TGTGCCAGCAGCCTCTTAAATTGGTCTGGAAACACCATATATTTT
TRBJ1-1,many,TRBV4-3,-,CASSRRDGLMNTEAFF,TGCGCCAGCAGTCGAAGGGACGGACTCATGAACACTGAAGCTTTCTTT
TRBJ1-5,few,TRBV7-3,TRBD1,CASSSRARDRELGDQPQHF,TGTGCCAGCTCATCCAGAGCCCGGGACAGGGAACTTGGGGATCAGCCCCAGCATTTT
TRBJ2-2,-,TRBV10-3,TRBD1,CAISEDGTGAGELFF,TGTGCCATCAGTGAGGACGGGACAGGGGCCGGGGAGCTGTTTTTT
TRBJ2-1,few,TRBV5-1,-,CASSEGSGFFNEQFF,TGCGCCAGCTCAGAGGGGAGCGGATTTTTCAATGAGCAGTTCTTC
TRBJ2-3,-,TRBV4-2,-,CASSQEGPLTDTQYF,TGTGCCAGCAGCCAAGAGGGACCACTCACAGATACGCAGTATTTT
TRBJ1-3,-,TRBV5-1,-,CASSLHATAGNTIYF,TGCGCCAGCAGCTTGCACGCCACAGCTGGAAACACCATATATTTT